The clone carrying this T cell receptor beta chain was seen ten or more times. Its antigen remains unknown. TCRdb independently ran MiXCR on the reads; one entry per CDR3 protein. This sample yields fewer than 200,000 distinct CDR3 sequences, of which approximately 19% are seen a single time; around 3.2% belongs to the top ten. These data originate in a study of T cell repertoires in cytomegalovirus infection. Study summary: An indication of both CMV infection and matching HLA type came from public TCR beta signatures.

The CDR3 has 13 amino acids. In germline, CDR1 is MDHEN, CDR2 SYDVKM. With 6 bases removed from V and 5 bases from J, the gap between germline ends came to 13 bases. Study findings and constraints: Cumulative public TCR beta family frequency identified carriers of CMV plus the relevant HLA. HLA-C-restricted TCR beta clonotypes specific for CMV led the ex vivo response.

The sequenced material came from PBMCs. V is TRBV28 and J is TRBJ2-5; a weak D match, TRBD1 (7 bases). The TCR comes from a human donor in good health (CMV status not recorded). Some clones in this sample may be carry-over from other donors' samples. CDR3 coding DNA: TGTGCCAGCAGGGCGGGACAGCGGGAGACCCAGTACTTC. It is translated as CASRAGQRETQYF.